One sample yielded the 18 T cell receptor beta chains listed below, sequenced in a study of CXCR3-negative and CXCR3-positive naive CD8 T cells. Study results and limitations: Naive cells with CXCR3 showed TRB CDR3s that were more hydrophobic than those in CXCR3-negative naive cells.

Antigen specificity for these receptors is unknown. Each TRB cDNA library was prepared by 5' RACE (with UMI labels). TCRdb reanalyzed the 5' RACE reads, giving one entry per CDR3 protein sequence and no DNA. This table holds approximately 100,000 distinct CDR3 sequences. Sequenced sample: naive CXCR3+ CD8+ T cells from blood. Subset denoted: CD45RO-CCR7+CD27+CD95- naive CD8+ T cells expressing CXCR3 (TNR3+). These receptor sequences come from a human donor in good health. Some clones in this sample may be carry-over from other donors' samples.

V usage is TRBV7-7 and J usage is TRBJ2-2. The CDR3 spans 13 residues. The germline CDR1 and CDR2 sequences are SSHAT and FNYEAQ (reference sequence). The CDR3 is CASSFWGTGELFF.

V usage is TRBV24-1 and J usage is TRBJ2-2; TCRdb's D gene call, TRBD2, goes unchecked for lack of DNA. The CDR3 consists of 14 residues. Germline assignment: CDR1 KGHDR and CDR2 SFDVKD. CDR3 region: CATSAASGAGELFF.

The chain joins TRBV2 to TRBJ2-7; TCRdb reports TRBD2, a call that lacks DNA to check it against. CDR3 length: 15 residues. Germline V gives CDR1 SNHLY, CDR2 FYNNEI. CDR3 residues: CASPKDRHRGTEQYF.

The CDR3 reads CASSLAAGGNQPQHF. This sequence joins TRBV7-9 and TRBJ1-5; the TRBD1 assignment by TCRdb is unverifiable without DNA. Germline V gene lookup returns CDR1 SEHNR and CDR2 FQNEAQ (reference sequence). The CDR3 is 15 residues long.

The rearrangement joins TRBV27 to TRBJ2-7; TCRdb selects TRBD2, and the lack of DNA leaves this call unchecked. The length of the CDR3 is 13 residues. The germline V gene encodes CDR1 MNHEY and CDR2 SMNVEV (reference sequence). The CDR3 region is CASGLTSMYEQYF.

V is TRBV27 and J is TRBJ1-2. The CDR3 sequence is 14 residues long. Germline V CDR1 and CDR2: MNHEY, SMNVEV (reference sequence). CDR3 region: CASSPIGVSVGYTF.

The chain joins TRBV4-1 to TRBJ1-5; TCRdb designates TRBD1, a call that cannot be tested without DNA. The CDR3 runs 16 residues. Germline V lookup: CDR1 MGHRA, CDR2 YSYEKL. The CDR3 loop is CASSPSGTGGNQPQHF.

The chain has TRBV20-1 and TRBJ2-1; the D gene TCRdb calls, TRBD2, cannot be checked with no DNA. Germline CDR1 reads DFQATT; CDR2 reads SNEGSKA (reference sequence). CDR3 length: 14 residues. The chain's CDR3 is CSAKGTATYNEQFF.

The CDR3 protein is CASSQDPRDRGNNEQFF. The chain has TRBV14 and TRBJ2-1; TCRdb reports TRBD1, a call that lacks DNA to check it against. Germline V gives CDR1 SGHDN, CDR2 FVKESK. CDR3 length: 17 residues.

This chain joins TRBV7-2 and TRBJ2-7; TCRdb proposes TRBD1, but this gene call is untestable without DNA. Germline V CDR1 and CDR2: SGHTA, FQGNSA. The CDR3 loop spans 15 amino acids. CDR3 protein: CASSPRTANVYEQYF.

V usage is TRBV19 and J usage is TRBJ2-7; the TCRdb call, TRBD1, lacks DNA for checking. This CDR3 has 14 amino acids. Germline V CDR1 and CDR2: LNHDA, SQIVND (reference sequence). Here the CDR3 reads CASTPGKGIGEQYF.

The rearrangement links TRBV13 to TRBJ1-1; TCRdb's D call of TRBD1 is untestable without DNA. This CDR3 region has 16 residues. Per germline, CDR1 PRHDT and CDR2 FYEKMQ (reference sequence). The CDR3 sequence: CASSIWDRGWNTEAFF.

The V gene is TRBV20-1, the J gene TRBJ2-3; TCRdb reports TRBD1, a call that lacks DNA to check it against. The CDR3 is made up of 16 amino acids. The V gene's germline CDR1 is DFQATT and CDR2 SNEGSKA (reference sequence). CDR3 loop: CSAPVGPLTDTDTQYF.

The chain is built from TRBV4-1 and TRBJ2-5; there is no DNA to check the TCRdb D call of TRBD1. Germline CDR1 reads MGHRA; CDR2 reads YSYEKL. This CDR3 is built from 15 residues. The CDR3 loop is CASSQEGTAQETQYF.

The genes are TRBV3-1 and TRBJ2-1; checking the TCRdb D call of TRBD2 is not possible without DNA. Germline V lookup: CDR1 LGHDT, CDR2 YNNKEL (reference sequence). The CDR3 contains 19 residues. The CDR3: CASSFSGTSGSSPYNEQFF.

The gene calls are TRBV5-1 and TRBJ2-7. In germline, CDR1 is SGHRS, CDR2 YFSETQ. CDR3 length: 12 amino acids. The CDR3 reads CASSSDYYEQYF.

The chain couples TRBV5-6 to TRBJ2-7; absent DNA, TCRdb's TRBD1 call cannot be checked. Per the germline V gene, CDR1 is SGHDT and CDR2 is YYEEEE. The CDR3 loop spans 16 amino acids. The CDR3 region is CASSSWTPTRIYEQYF.

CDR3 loop: CASSSRTASSLYNEQFF. J is TRBJ2-1 and V is TRBV12-3 or TRBV12-4; TCRdb outputs TRBD1, but without DNA this stays unchecked. This CDR3 has 17 amino acids.